This TCR beta chain was sequenced in a study of T cells in Graves' hyperthyroidism and ophthalmopathy. This CDR3 comprises 19 residues. Per germline, CDR1 DFQATT and CDR2 SNEGSKA (reference sequence). V lost 6 bases and J lost 3; bases outside the gene matches: 16. Authors of the study amplified TCR beta CDR3 regions from RNA transcripts. Carried out on the TCR CDR3, a first-round RT-PCR used the HTBI primer set. TCRdb reprocessed the multiplex PCR reads via MiXCR and lists one record per CDR3 protein. Of 300,000 to 350,000 distinct CDR3 sequences listed, around 14% are singletons. The TCR originated in a woman in her twenties or thirties with Graves' hyperthyroidism. The sequencing sample was made of blood. The chain links TRBV20-1 to TRBJ2-4; 14 positions agree with TRBD2. CDR3 bases: TGCAGTGCCGGCGAGCGTGGGACTAGCGGGAGATCGGGCAAAAACATTCAGTACTTC. The encoded protein is CSAGERGTSGRSGKNIQYF.